Below are 17 T cell receptor beta chains sequenced from a single sample in a study of vaccination effects on CD4 cells after COVID-19. The antigens these receptors bind are not known. The protocol was immunoSEQ multiplex PCR, while the TCRdb copy is restricted to in-frame clones and leaves out a portion. This sample has about 45,000 clones, with 60% to 75% found just once. Subsequent to 10 days of culture, CD4+ T cells were isolated. Two doses of BNT162b2 or mRNA-1273 vaccine were administered to participants. Source: CD4+ T cells from PBMCs cultured without peptide, taken after COVID-19 vaccination. These receptors originate from a human donor who received a COVID-19 vaccine.

This clone was detected only a few times. The gene calls are TRBV9 and TRBJ2-2, with TRBD2 identical over 8 bases. The V and J ends lost 4 bases and 0 bases, in that order; junction bases with no gene match: 5. The CDR3 covers 16 residues. Germline lookup yields CDR1 SGDLS and CDR2 YYNGEE. CDR3 sequence: CASSLNSGANTGELFF. Written as DNA, the CDR3 is TGTGCCAGCAGCCTCAATAGCGGGGCGAACACCGGGGAGCTGTTTTTT.

V gene TRBV7-8 combines with J gene TRBJ1-2; weak D call: TRBD1 (6 bases). Deletions cut 1 base from V and 3 bases from J, with 21 bases between. Germline V gene sequence: CDR1 SGHVS, CDR2 FQNEAQ. This CDR3 has 18 residues. The CDR3: CASSLEVTGDTEDYGYTF. DNA for the CDR3: TGTGCCAGCAGCTTAGAGGTGACAGGCGATACAGAAGACTATGGCTACACCTTC.

The chain uses TRBV11-2 and TRBJ1-2, with D possibly matching TRBD1 (5 bases). From germline, CDR1 is SGHAT and CDR2 FQNNGV. With 6 bases removed from V and 2 bases from J, the gap between germline ends came to 16 bases. The CDR3 loop spans 15 amino acids. The DNA for the CDR3 is TGTGCCAGCAGAACTACGCGGGGCCCAAACTATGGCTACACCTTC. Its translation: CASRTTRGPNYGYTF.

This sequence joins TRBV5-1 and TRBJ2-7; D possibly corresponds to TRBD1 (6 bases). V gave up 1 base and J gave up 6 bases, with 14 bases separating them. The CDR3 has 14 residues. Germline loops: CDR1 SGHRS, CDR2 YFSETQ. The CDR3 DNA is TGCGCCAGCAGCTTGAGTGGACAGAACAGCGAGCAGTACTTC. Translating it yields CASSLSGQNSEQYF.

The chain has TRBV11-2 and TRBJ2-1; 8 bases map to TRBD1. This CDR3 is 14 amino acids long. Per the germline V gene, CDR1 is SGHAT and CDR2 is FQNNGV. Trimming at V came to 6 bases and at J to 7 bases, leaving 8 bases not matched to a gene. CDR3 residues: CASSFGQGRNEQFF. The CDR3 nucleotides are TGTGCCAGCAGTTTCGGACAGGGTCGAAATGAGCAGTTCTTC.

The chain uses TRBV7-9 and TRBJ2-2, with 8 nucleotides matching TRBD1. The CDR3 has 15 amino acids. CDR1 is SEHNR and CDR2 is FQNEAQ in the germline V gene (reference sequence). V shed 4 bases and J 5 bases; nucleotides not matched to a gene: 6. CDR3 DNA sequence: TGTGCCAGCAGCTCCTGGACAGGGAGGACCGGGGAGCTGTTTTTT. Amino acids: CASSSWTGRTGELFF.

This clone was counted a few times. The gene calls are TRBV6-5 and TRBJ1-5; D remains unclear. The CDR3 runs to 14 residues. Deletions cut 3 bases from V and 0 bases from J, with 6 bases between. Germline V CDR1 and CDR2: MNHEY, SVGAGI. In DNA form, the CDR3 reads TGTGCCAGCAGTTATCGTGATAGCAATCAGCCCCAGCATTTT. Translating it yields CASSYRDSNQPQHF.

The CDR3 coding sequence is TGTGCCACCAGTGCAAGCGGGAGTTTGGATGAGCAGTTCTTC. This translates into CATSASGSLDEQFF. The chain employs TRBV24-1 and TRBJ2-1; the match to TRBD2 covers 8 bases. The germline CDR1 and CDR2 sequences are KGHDR and SFDVKD. This CDR3 is 14 amino acids long. V was clipped by 5 bases and J by 8 bases; unmatched bases: 7.

The chain combines TRBV6-5 with TRBJ2-1, with D possibly TRBD2 on 6 matching bases. From germline, CDR1 is MNHEY and CDR2 SVGAGI. The length of the CDR3 is 16 residues. Trimming shortened V by 0 bases and J by 1 base, and 10 bases separated the two germline ends. The CDR3 region has the DNA TGTGCCAGCAGTTACTCGGGGGGATTATCCTACAATGAGCAGTTCTTC. Its translation: CASSYSGGLSYNEQFF.

This rearrangement joins TRBV6-5 to TRBJ1-2, with 7 positions matching TRBD1. This CDR3 contains 14 residues. After removal of 7 bases from V and 0 bases from J, the junction contained 5 bases not matched to a gene. Germline V gene data show CDR1 as MNHEY and CDR2 as SVGAGI. CDR3 region: CASNDRDSNYGYTF. The CDR3 DNA reads TGTGCCAGCAACGACAGGGATTCTAACTATGGCTACACCTTC.

J is TRBJ1-2 and V is TRBV11-2; the D is unclear. Trimming cost V 5 bases and J 5 bases, with 9 bases left between them. This CDR3 comprises 12 residues. Germline CDR1 is SGHAT and CDR2 is FQNNGV. In DNA, the CDR3 is TGTGCCAGCAGCCCCACAGTTTATGGCTACACCTTC. Translated, it gives CASSPTVYGYTF.

The chain couples TRBV3-1 (or the pseudogene TRBV3-2) to TRBJ2-7, with D uncertain. The CDR3 length is 15 residues. V lost 2 bases and J lost 2, with 13 bases in between. Germline CDR1 is LGHDT and CDR2 is YNNKEL (reference sequence). CDR3 coding DNA: TGTGCCAGCAGCCAATCGTGGCTACCAACCTACGAGCAGTACTTC. It is translated as CASSQSWLPTYEQYF.

This clone has only a few counts. The V and J genes are TRBV6-5 and TRBJ1-2; D remains ambiguous. CDR1 is MNHEY, CDR2 SVGAGI, per germline. V lost 0 bases and J 7 bases, leaving 18 bases between the germline ends. There are 16 residues in the CDR3. The chain's CDR3 is CASSYSGQAPVVGYTF. The CDR3 DNA is TGTGCCAGCAGTTACTCTGGGCAGGCCCCCGTGGTTGGCTACACCTTC.

The chain employs TRBV18 and TRBJ2-5, with D perhaps assigned TRBD1 or TRBD2 (6 bases each). Deletions cut 2 bases from V and 0 bases from J, with 13 bases between. This CDR3 is 16 amino acids long. CDR1 is KGHSH and CDR2 is LQKENI in the germline V gene. CDR3 in DNA: TGTGCCAGCTCACCAAACGGGGGCCCTTACCAAGAGACCCAGTACTTC. Translating gives CASSPNGGPYQETQYF. Full variable domain (missing parts from reference TRBV18 and TRBJ2-5): NAGVMQNPRHLVRRRGQEARLRCSPMKGHSHVYWYRQLPEEGLKFMVYLQKENIIDESGMPKERFSAEFPKEGPSILRIQQVVRGDSAAYFCASSPNGGPYQETQYFGPGTRLLVL.

The chain carries TRBV6-5 and TRBJ2-5; TRBD2 is a possible D gene (7 bases). Deletions cut 9 bases from V and 5 bases from J, with 16 bases between. CDR1 and CDR2 (germline): MNHEY, SVGAGI. The CDR3 sequence is 13 residues long. DNA of the CDR3: TGTGCCAGTGAGGGGGGGCTGAGGGAGACCCAGTACTTC. Translating it yields CASEGGLRETQYF.

The chain is built from TRBV5-1 and TRBJ1-2; TRBD1 might be the D (6 bases). Germline CDR1 and CDR2: SGHRS and YFSETQ. There are 15 residues in the CDR3. V dropped 0 bases and J dropped 8 bases, with 17 bases sitting between them. DNA for the CDR3: TGCGCCAGCAGCTTGGACGAGGGGGTCTATGGGGGCTACACCTTC. Its protein is CASSLDEGVYGGYTF.

This chain links TRBV19 with TRBJ2-1, with TRBD2 identical over 7 bases. Germline V CDR1 and CDR2: LNHDA, SQIVND (reference sequence). The CDR3 has 16 residues. V lost 2 bases and J lost 0; bases outside the gene matches: 4. In nucleotides, the CDR3 is TGTGCCAGTAGTATAATGGGCGGGAGCTCCTACAATGAGCAGTTCTTC. Protein: CASSIMGGSSYNEQFF.